This T cell receptor beta chain was sequenced during a study of Graves' ophthalmopathy and Graves' hyperthyroidism. Study background: Before any treatment, peripheral blood was taken at the initial diagnosis.

The CDR3 is 15 residues long. Germline assignment: CDR1 ENHRY and CDR2 SYGVKD. V gave up 6 bases and J gave up 2 bases, with 13 bases separating them. RNA transcripts provided the template for amplifying TCR beta CDR3 regions. HTBI-primed RT-PCR formed the first round, and a multiplex PCR formed the second. TCRdb re-called the multiplex PCR reads through MiXCR, storing one row per CDR3 protein. The table has approximately 500,000 distinct CDR3 sequences, 13% to 15% seen once. At least ten counts were recorded for this clonotype. Input material: blood. The gene calls are TRBV10-3 and TRBJ2-2; D unresolved. The sequence was obtained from a woman in her 30s with Graves' ophthalmopathy. The CDR3 region is CAIRPGPGNTGELFF. The CDR3 DNA reads as TGTGCCATCAGGCCGGGCCCAGGTAACACCGGGGAGCTGTTTTTT.